Presented here are 21 T cell receptor beta chains from one specimen sequenced in a study of T cells in Graves' hyperthyroidism and ophthalmopathy. RNA transcripts gave rise to amplified TCR beta CDR3 regions. Primed by the HTBI set, a first-round RT-PCR was run on the TCR CDR3. TCRdb used MiXCR to reprocess the multiplex PCR reads, holding one entry per CDR3 protein. The sample yields 400,000 to 550,000 distinct CDR3 sequences, under 15% seen once. Sequenced: blood. The source of these receptors is a woman younger than 30 with Graves' hyperthyroidism.

The V call is TRBV5-1, the J call TRBJ1-1, with D unclear. Germline values: CDR1 SGHRS, CDR2 YFSETQ. Trimming shortened V by 1 base and J by 7 bases, and 14 bases separated the two germline ends. The CDR3 runs to 14 residues. The CDR3: CASSLFSYGFEAFF. CDR3 in DNA: TGCGCCAGCAGCTTGTTTTCTTATGGGTTTGAAGCTTTCTTT.

This clonotype came up many times. This chain connects TRBV20-1 to TRBJ2-5; TRBD2 agrees at 7 bases. This CDR3 region has 14 residues. V lost 1 base, J lost 5 bases, and 7 bases stayed unmatched. CDR1 is DFQATT and CDR2 is SNEGSKA in the germline V gene (reference sequence). CDR3 protein: CSARGEGPKETQYF. In DNA form, the CDR3 reads TGCAGTGCTAGAGGGGAGGGCCCTAAGGAGACCCAGTACTTC.

V usage is TRBV20-1 and J usage is TRBJ2-1; D is possibly TRBD1 or TRBD2 (6 bases each). V lost 5 bases and J lost 2, with 13 bases in between. Germline lookup yields CDR1 DFQATT and CDR2 SNEGSKA (reference sequence). CDR3 length equals 14 residues. The CDR3 is CSALVGGPYNEQFF. For the CDR3, the DNA is TGCAGTGCTTTGGTAGGGGGGCCCTACAATGAGCAGTTCTTC.

This clonotype was seen many times. The rearrangement links TRBV6-1 to TRBJ2-1, with D tentatively TRBD2 (6 bases). V lost 5 bases and J lost 1, with 12 bases in between. Per the germline V gene, CDR1 is MNHNS and CDR2 is SASEGT. This CDR3 is built from 15 residues. The CDR3 is CASSREAGSYNEQFF. In DNA, the CDR3 is TGTGCCAGCAGTAGGGAAGCGGGTTCCTACAATGAGCAGTTCTTC.

As to this clonotype: Relative to the germline gene, one junction end is altered; a read error may explain this. The chain recombines TRBV11-3 with TRBJ1-3; D not certain. Looked up from germline, CDR1 is SGHNT and CDR2 is YENEEA. The CDR3 runs to 15 residues. This CDR3 is CASSLELVDGNTIYF. In nucleotides, the CDR3 is TGTGCCAGCAGCTTAGAGTTAGTAGATGGAAACACCATCTATTTT.

This clonotype showed up many times. The V and J genes are TRBV2 and TRBJ2-1, with a weak D call TRBD1 (5 bases). The CDR3 runs 14 residues. Between the trimmed V and J ends, which lost 10 bases and 7 bases, there was a span of 20 bases. From germline, CDR1 is SNHLY and CDR2 FYNNEI. This CDR3 is CATFAGTKGNEQFF. The CDR3 nucleotides read TGTGCCACCTTCGCCGGCACCAAGGGGAATGAGCAGTTCTTC.

This clonotype was detected ten times or more. CDR3 in DNA: TGTGCCAGCAGTTTAAACTCTGGAAACACCATATATTTT. Residues: CASSLNSGNTIYF. J is TRBJ1-3 and V is TRBV12-3 or TRBV12-4; unclear D gene. The V end lost 2 bases, the J end lost 0 bases, and 2 bases lay between the germline ends. This CDR3 is built from 13 residues.

This clonotype was found many times. The chain recombines TRBV9 with TRBJ1-6; perhaps TRBD1 as D (6 bases). Germline V gives CDR1 SGDLS, CDR2 YYNGEE. Trimming cost V 4 bases and J 8 bases, with 22 bases left between them. This CDR3 region has 17 residues. The CDR3 here is CASSPRDILSRDSPLHF. CDR3 nucleotides: TGTGCCAGCAGCCCCCGGGACATCCTCTCGAGGGATTCACCCCTCCACTTT.

This clonotype showed up many times. V usage is TRBV5-1 and J usage is TRBJ2-5; D uncertain. V was clipped by 5 bases and J by 5 bases, with 19 bases between them. This CDR3 contains 15 residues. Germline-derived CDR1 and CDR2 are SGHRS and YFSETQ. The CDR3 DNA reads TGCGCCAGCAGGCGAGTGACAACACATGGGGAGACCCAGTACTTC. This codes for CASRRVTTHGETQYF.

This clonotype was observed many times. The J gene is TRBJ2-3, the V gene TRBV18; 7 positions agree with TRBD1. The trim removed 5 bases at V and 1 base at J, leaving 3 bases unmatched. This CDR3 has 14 residues. Germline V gives CDR1 KGHSH, CDR2 LQKENI. The CDR3 region has the DNA TGTGCCAGCTCATCCGGACAGGGCACAGATACGCAGTATTTT. It specifies CASSSGQGTDTQYF.

The CDR3 DNA reads TGCGCCAGCAGCGGGCAGGGGGCATCTAATGAAAAACTGTTTTTT. Amino acids: CASSGQGASNEKLFF. V gene TRBV5-1 combines with J gene TRBJ1-4, with TRBD1 matching 8 bases. The CDR3 has 15 amino acids. Germline-derived CDR1 and CDR2 are SGHRS and YFSETQ. Trimming took 4 bases from V and 3 from J; bases not matched to a gene: 5.

The chain uses TRBV19 and TRBJ1-5; D is uncertain. CDR1 and CDR2 (germline): LNHDA, SQIVND (reference sequence). The CDR3 contains 12 residues. V lost 7 bases and J 4 bases, leaving 8 bases between the germline ends. The CDR3 sequence is CASTTPNQPQHF. DNA of the CDR3: TGTGCCAGTACTACCCCAAATCAGCCCCAGCATTTT.

This clonotype was observed many times. The J gene is TRBJ2-2, the V gene TRBV12-3 or TRBV12-4; D gene uncertain. Trimming took off 3 bases at V and 6 bases at J, with 2 bases between the two ends. CDR3 size: 11 residues. As DNA, the CDR3 is TGTGCCAGCAGTTTTTCCGGGGAGCTGTTTTTT. This codes for CASSFSGELFF.

This clonotype was seen a few times. This rearrangement joins TRBV9 to TRBJ2-1; TRBD2 matches 8 bases. The germline V gene encodes CDR1 SGDLS and CDR2 YYNGEE. J gave up 5 bases and V 4 bases, and 8 bases lay outside the gene matches. The CDR3 spans 15 residues. The CDR3 is CASSPSGSPNNEQFF. CDR3 coding DNA: TGTGCCAGCAGCCCCAGCGGGAGCCCTAACAATGAGCAGTTCTTC.

This clonotype was seen a single time. This chain connects TRBV6-2 or TRBV6-3 to TRBJ2-4; 7 bases agree with TRBD1. V dropped 9 bases and J dropped 7; count of bases not matched to a gene: 15. This CDR3 is 15 amino acids long. Germline V gives CDR1 MNHEY, CDR2 SVGEGT. For the CDR3, the DNA is TGTGCCAGTTCTCTTACCGGGACAGACTTCAACATTCAGTACTTC. The encoded protein is CASSLTGTDFNIQYF.

The chain joins TRBV7-2 to TRBJ1-6, with D tentatively TRBD1 (6 bases). The CDR3 is 16 residues long. V dropped 5 bases and J dropped 0 bases, with 11 bases sitting between them. The germline gives CDR1 SGHTA, CDR2 FQGNSA. CDR3 sequence (DNA): TGTGCCAGCAGCCTCCCGACAGGCTCCTATAATTCACCCCTCCACTTT. It codes for CASSLPTGSYNSPLHF.

In this sample, this clonotype turned up many times. The chain couples TRBV2 to TRBJ2-2, with D hard to call. This CDR3 comprises 13 residues. With 7 bases removed from V and 1 base from J, the gap between germline ends came to 7 bases. Per the germline V gene, CDR1 is SNHLY and CDR2 is FYNNEI. CDR3 protein: CASMQENTGELFF. CDR3 bases: TGTGCCAGCATGCAGGAGAACACCGGGGAGCTGTTTTTT. Supplemented by reference TRBV2 and TRBJ2-2, the full variable domain reads EPEVTQTPSHQVTQMGQEVILRCVPISNHLYFYWYRQILGQKVEFLVSFYNNEISEKSEIFDDQFSVERPDGSNFTLKIRSTKLEDSAMYFCASMQENTGELFFGEGSRLTVL.

This clonotype was detected ten times or more. The chain uses TRBV19 and TRBJ1-6, with a weak D call TRBD1 (5 bases). This CDR3 spans 14 amino acids. Germline CDR1 and CDR2: LNHDA and SQIVND (reference sequence). With 8 bases removed from V and 7 bases from J, the gap between germline ends came to 15 bases. The CDR3 DNA is TGTGCCAGTCAGGGTCCGGGGAGAAATTCACCCCTCCACTTT. It is translated as CASQGPGRNSPLHF.

The gene calls are TRBV10-3 and TRBJ2-7; 8 nucleotides line up with TRBD2. Germline lookup yields CDR1 ENHRY and CDR2 SYGVKD. The CDR3 length is 15 residues. The junction had 12 bases not matched to a gene; V was cut back by 6 bases and J by 5 bases. The CDR3 protein is CAIRAAGLVTHEQYF. The CDR3 DNA is TGTGCCATCAGGGCTGCGGGACTAGTTACCCACGAGCAGTACTTC.

This clonotype occurred many times. J is TRBJ1-2 and V is TRBV7-9; 8 bases are a match to TRBD1. CDR1 is SEHNR and CDR2 is FQNEAQ in the germline V gene (reference sequence). The V and J ends lost 5 bases and 3 bases, in that order; junction bases with no gene match: 8. The CDR3 runs to 15 residues. The CDR3 is CASSQAQGEYYGYTF. CDR3 nucleotides: TGTGCCAGCAGCCAGGCACAGGGGGAGTACTATGGCTACACCTTC.

This clonotype was recorded many times. This rearrangement joins TRBV19 to TRBJ2-7; 11 bases fit TRBD2. The CDR3 spans 15 residues. Germline V gene sequence: CDR1 LNHDA, CDR2 SQIVND (reference sequence). The V and J ends lost 6 bases and 2 bases, in that order; junction bases with no gene match: 6. In nucleotides, the CDR3 is TGTGCCAGTAGCGACCCGGGACTAGCGGCCTACGAGCAGTACTTC. Amino acids: CASSDPGLAAYEQYF.